The 24 T cell receptor beta chains below come from one sample, sequenced in a study of blood T cell repertoires in COVID-19. Only in-frame clones appear in the TCRdb table, and some are missing; sequencing was by immunoSEQ multiplex PCR. The sample gives roughly 330,000 clones, more than 75% of which show up once; about 5.2% is in the top ten. The sample comprised PBMCs or T cells enriched from blood (not recorded which). These receptor sequences come from a woman aged 25-40 years who had recovered from COVID-19.

This clone was recorded a few times. The chain is built from TRBV1 and TRBJ2-7; TRBD2, the table's D call, was not compared with the DNA. TRBV1 is deemed a pseudogene. The CDR3 loop spans 14 amino acids. CDR3 sequence: CTSPRLADTYEQYF. CDR3 bases: TGCACCAGCCCCCGACTAGCGGATACCTACGAGCAGTACTTC.

The genes are TRBV6-5 and TRBJ1-6; TRBD1 might be the D (6 bases). Germline CDR1 is MNHEY and CDR2 is SVGAGI. The CDR3 is made up of 15 amino acids. Trimming pared 5 bases from V and 6 bases from J, leaving 14 bases between. The CDR3 nucleotides are TGTGCCAGCAGTAAGGGGGGGGCCGGTAATTCACCCCTCCACTTT. It codes for CASSKGGAGNSPLHF.

The V gene is TRBV7-6, the J gene TRBJ1-1; TRBD1 might be the D (6 bases). The V and J ends lost 0 bases and 5 bases respectively, with 19 bases between them. This CDR3 has 17 residues. CDR1 and CDR2 from the germline V gene are SGHVS and FNYEAQ. CDR3 sequence (DNA): TGTGCCAGCAGCTTAGCGCCGGATGGGGGCCGAGGTACTGAAGCTTTCTTT. Its protein is CASSLAPDGGRGTEAFF.

V usage is TRBV5-6 and J usage is TRBJ1-4, with D perhaps matching TRBD1 (5 bases). The CDR3 sequence is 16 residues long. Trimming pared 3 bases from V and 7 bases from J, leaving 19 bases between. Germline assignment: CDR1 SGHDT and CDR2 YYEEEE. The CDR3 coding sequence is TGTGCCAGCAGCTCTGGACGGGGACTCCGAGGTGAAAAACTGTTTTTT. Encoded protein: CASSSGRGLRGEKLFF.

The V gene is TRBV19, the J gene TRBJ1-4; TRBD1 is a possible D gene (5 bases). Germline assignment: CDR1 LNHDA and CDR2 SQIVND (reference sequence). CDR3 length: 14 amino acids. Deletions cut 6 bases from V and 8 bases from J, with 16 bases between. CDR3 nucleotides: TGTGCCAGTAGGCAACTACTGGCAGGGGAAAAACTGTTTTTT. Translated, it gives CASRQLLAGEKLFF.

This clone was found once. The chain is built from TRBV29-1 and TRBJ1-5, with D tentatively TRBD1 (6 bases). Germline CDR1 reads SQVTM; CDR2 reads ANQGSEA. V lost 4 bases, J lost 5 bases, and 9 bases lay in between. This CDR3 has 12 amino acids. CDR3 protein: CSVGQVDQPQHF. CDR3 in DNA: TGCAGCGTTGGACAGGTGGATCAGCCCCAGCATTTT.

The rearrangement joins TRBV7-3 to TRBJ2-6, with unresolved D. Germline assignment: CDR1 SGHTA and CDR2 FQGTGA. The CDR3 is 15 residues long. V was cut by 5 bases and J by 2 bases, with 10 bases left in between. CDR3 in DNA: TGTGCCAGCAGCCCTACTCCTGCTGGGGCCAACGTCCTGACTTTC. Its translation: CASSPTPAGANVLTF.

V usage is TRBV6-5 and J usage is TRBJ2-1; a possible D gene is TRBD2 (6 bases). Germline V gene lookup returns CDR1 MNHEY and CDR2 SVGAGI. This CDR3 has 13 residues. V was cut by 11 bases and J by 0 bases, with 11 bases left in between. The chain's CDR3 is CALGRSSYNEQFF. As DNA, the CDR3 is TGTGCCTTAGGGAGGAGCTCCTACAATGAGCAGTTCTTC.

The chain uses TRBV5-1 and TRBJ2-5; 12 nucleotides match TRBD1. V was clipped by 4 bases and J by 4 bases; unmatched bases: 8. The CDR3 is 16 residues long. Germline V lookup: CDR1 SGHRS, CDR2 YFSETQ. CDR3 nucleotide sequence: TGCGCCAGCAGCCAAGGGACAGGGGGCGCGGGAGAGACCCAGTACTTC. Translated: CASSQGTGGAGETQYF.

The chain has TRBV5-1 and TRBJ1-6; 9 bases align to TRBD1. The CDR3 covers 15 residues. Trimming cost V 4 bases and J 9 bases; bases outside gene matches: 8. CDR1 and CDR2 (germline): SGHRS, YFSETQ. The CDR3 sequence: CASSLGTGRTSPLHF. The DNA for the CDR3 is TGCGCCAGCAGCCTTGGGACAGGGCGAACTTCACCCCTCCACTTT. Full variable domain (remainder filled in from reference TRBV5-1 and TRBJ1-6): KAGVTQTPRYLIKTRGQQVTLSCSPISGHRSVSWYQQTPGQGLQFLFEYFSETQRNKGNFPGRFSGRQFSNSRSEMNVSTLELGDSALYLCASSLGTGRTSPLHFGNGTRLTVT.

This rearrangement joins TRBV10-3 to TRBJ1-4; TRBD1 agrees at 7 bases. CDR3 length: 15 amino acids. Looked up from germline, CDR1 is ENHRY and CDR2 is SYGVKD. Trimming took 3 bases from V and 4 from J; bases not matched to a gene: 5. The CDR3 nucleotides are TGTGCCATCAGTGATGGGAGACAGGGTAATGAAAAACTGTTTTTT. Its translation is CAISDGRQGNEKLFF.

This clone was observed a handful of times. The chain couples TRBV2 to TRBJ1-5; no reliable D call. The CDR3 length is 13 residues. Germline lookup yields CDR1 SNHLY and CDR2 FYNNEI. V lost 5 bases, J lost 7 bases, and 12 bases lay in between. Here the CDR3 DNA reads TGTGCCAGCAGTCTGGGCCTTATCCAGCCCCAGCATTTT. It codes for CASSLGLIQPQHF.

The chain recombines TRBV5-1 with TRBJ2-1, with 11 nucleotides matching TRBD2. Germline loops: CDR1 SGHRS, CDR2 YFSETQ. The CDR3 is made up of 15 amino acids. V lost 0 bases to trimming and J lost 8 bases; unmatched junction nucleotides: 4. CDR3 sequence reads: CASSLGTSGSHEQFF. CDR3 DNA sequence: TGCGCCAGCAGCTTGGGGACTAGCGGGTCCCATGAGCAGTTCTTC.

The V and J genes are TRBV7-2 and TRBJ2-1; D possibly corresponds to TRBD2 (6 bases). There are 15 residues in the CDR3. The V and J ends lost 4 bases and 6 bases respectively, with 16 bases between them. Germline-derived CDR1 and CDR2 are SGHTA and FQGNSA. CDR3 region: CASSWGLTLLNEQFF. CDR3 in DNA: TGTGCCAGCAGCTGGGGACTGACGCTACTCAATGAGCAGTTCTTC. Supplemented by reference TRBV7-2 and TRBJ2-1, the full variable domain reads GAGVSQSPSNKVTEKGKDVELRCDPISGHTALYWYRQSLGQGLEFLIYFQGNSAPDKSGLPSDRFSAERTGGSVSTLTIQRTQQEDSAVYLCASSWGLTLLNEQFFGPGTRLTVL.

There are a few counts of this clone. The sample carries other DNA sequences with the same CDR3. V usage is TRBV11-1 and J usage is TRBJ2-7; the D is unclear. With 1 base removed from V and 4 bases from J, the gap between germline ends came to 5 bases. This CDR3 is 12 amino acids long. Looked up from germline, CDR1 is SGHAT and CDR2 is FQDESV (reference sequence). The CDR3 nucleotides are TGTGCCAGCAGCTTAGTCAGTTACGAGCAGTACTTC. The encoded protein is CASSLVSYEQYF.

The chain has TRBV30 and TRBJ2-2, with TRBD2 as a possible D gene (5 bases). The V gene lost 3 bases and the J gene lost 4 bases, with 9 bases spanning the gap. CDR3 length: 13 residues. CDR1 and CDR2 (germline): GTSNPN, SVGIG (reference sequence). The CDR3 nucleotides are TGTGCCTGGAGCGGACGGGGCACCGGGGAGCTGTTTTTT. Amino acid sequence: CAWSGRGTGELFF.

The chain recombines TRBV9 with TRBJ2-3, with 7 bases fitting TRBD1. Trimming at V came to 2 bases and at J to 2 bases, leaving 2 bases not matched to a gene. Germline lookup yields CDR1 SGDLS and CDR2 YYNGEE. The CDR3 has 14 amino acids. CDR3 in amino acids: CASSVDRATDTQYF. In DNA form, the CDR3 reads TGTGCCAGCAGCGTTGACAGGGCCACAGATACGCAGTATTTT.

V usage is TRBV7-2 and J usage is TRBJ2-2, with TRBD2 matching over 8 bases. The J segment lost 10 bases and the V segment lost 7 bases, leaving 14 bases of the junction unmatched. CDR1 is SGHTA and CDR2 is FQGNSA in the germline V gene. The CDR3 is 15 amino acids. CDR3 protein: CASTLNGGAAEELFF. CDR3 nucleotides: TGTGCCAGCACCCTTAACGGGGGGGCTGCAGAGGAGCTGTTTTTT. Variable domain in full (rest from reference TRBV7-2 and TRBJ2-2): GAGVSQSPSNKVTEKGKDVELRCDPISGHTALYWYRQSLGQGLEFLIYFQGNSAPDKSGLPSDRFSAERTGGSVSTLTIQRTQQEDSAVYLCASTLNGGAAEELFFGEGSRLTVL.

The J gene is TRBJ2-7, the V gene TRBV10-2; tentatively, D is TRBD1 (5 bases). The CDR3 length is 12 residues. Germline V gene lookup returns CDR1 WSHSY and CDR2 SAAADI. Trimming took off 9 bases at V and 6 bases at J, with 15 bases between the two ends. CDR3 amino acids: CASAQGPVEQYF. The CDR3, as DNA: TGCGCCAGTGCGCAGGGCCCGGTCGAGCAGTACTTC.

This clone was observed a single time. The rearrangement uses TRBV5-5 and TRBJ2-5, with 8 bases aligning to TRBD1. The germline CDR1 and CDR2 sequences are SGHKS and YYEKEE (reference sequence). This CDR3 has 19 residues. J lost 6 bases, V lost 1 base, and 20 bases had no gene match. As DNA, the CDR3 is TGTGCCAGCAGCTTGCGGCTGGGCAGGGGGCCGAACTTGGTCCAGACCCAGTACTTC. Its protein is CASSLRLGRGPNLVQTQYF.

This rearrangement joins TRBV18 to TRBJ2-1; 12 bases map to TRBD2. The V segment lost 3 bases and the J segment 8 bases; nucleotides outside the gene matches: 8. This CDR3 contains 16 residues. Looked up from germline, CDR1 is KGHSH and CDR2 is LQKENI. CDR3 amino acids: CASSPNLAGGAHEQFF. CDR3 nucleotide sequence: TGTGCCAGCTCACCGAACCTAGCGGGGGGGGCCCATGAGCAGTTCTTC.

This chain joins TRBV25-1 and TRBJ1-1; D gene ambiguous. V lost 2 bases and J 10 bases, leaving 11 bases between the germline ends. The CDR3 consists of 12 residues. Per the germline V gene, CDR1 is MGHDK and CDR2 is SYGVNS. The CDR3: CASSETGIGAFF. The CDR3, as DNA: TGTGCCAGCAGTGAAACGGGGATAGGAGCTTTCTTT. The full variable domain, its missing parts supplied by reference TRBV25-1 and TRBJ1-1, is EADIYQTPRYLVIGTGKKITLECSQTMGHDKMYWYQQDPGMELHLIHYSYGVNSTEKGDLSSESTVSRIRTEHFPLTLESARPSHTSQYLCASSETGIGAFFGQGTRLTVV.

This chain connects TRBV5-1 to TRBJ2-3, with 7 nucleotides matching TRBD2. Germline V gene sequence: CDR1 SGHRS, CDR2 YFSETQ. V lost 4 bases and J lost 0; bases outside the gene matches: 8. The CDR3 is made up of 16 amino acids. CDR3 sequence (DNA): TGCGCCAGCAGCCGGATCCCGGGGGGAAGCACAGATACGCAGTATTTT. It yields the protein CASSRIPGGSTDTQYF.

This chain joins TRBV7-9 and TRBJ1-5; maybe TRBD1 (6 bases). The CDR3 totals 16 residues. CDR1 is SEHNR and CDR2 is FQNEAQ in the germline V gene (reference sequence). The V end lost 1 base, the J end lost 2 bases, and 12 bases lay between the germline ends. This CDR3 is CASSLVPGAGNQPQHF. CDR3 in DNA: TGTGCCAGCAGCTTAGTCCCAGGGGCGGGCAATCAGCCCCAGCATTTT.